A single sample gave rise to the 5 T cell receptor beta chains below, sequenced in a study of blood T cell repertoires in COVID-19. Only in-frame clones appear in the TCRdb table, and some are missing; sequencing was by immunoSEQ multiplex PCR. Of 200,000 to 250,000 clones in the sample, around 85% are singletons; the top ten hold 9.1%. The source material was PBMCs or T cells enriched from blood (not recorded which). These receptor sequences come from a woman between 45 and 65 years old with acute COVID-19.

This rearrangement joins TRBV6-2 or TRBV6-3 to TRBJ1-6; D perhaps matches TRBD1 (6 bases). The V gene lost 2 bases and the J gene lost 14 bases, with 19 bases spanning the gap. This CDR3 is built from 15 residues. Germline assignment: CDR1 MNHEY and CDR2 SVGEGT. Written as DNA, the CDR3 is TGTGCCAGCAGTTACGGGACACGGCGTAGTCGATCCCTCCACTTT. Translation gives CASSYGTRRSRSLHF.

CDR3 coding DNA: TGTGCCAGCAGCAAAGAGGGGGGGCCCCGCAATGAGCAGTTCTTC. Its protein product is CASSKEGGPRNEQFF. The rearrangement uses TRBV21-1 and TRBJ2-1; no check of the table's D call, TRBD2, against the DNA was made. TRBV21-1 is listed as a pseudogene. The CDR3 is 15 amino acids.

The chain is built from TRBV30 and TRBJ1-5; a weak D match, TRBD1 (5 bases). The CDR3 contains 12 residues. Germline V gene sequence: CDR1 GTSNPN, CDR2 SVGIG (reference sequence). V was cut by 6 bases and J by 6 bases, with 12 bases left in between. The CDR3 DNA reads as TGTGCCTGTGCAGGGTTCGGTCAGCCCCAGCATTTT. Translating gives CACAGFGQPQHF.

The chain carries TRBV6-4 and TRBJ2-1; D gene uncertain. Germline V gene lookup returns CDR1 MRHNA and CDR2 SNTAGT. This CDR3 region has 12 residues. The V and J ends lost 3 bases and 12 bases respectively, with 12 bases between them. CDR3 sequence: CASSDGGRGQFF. CDR3 nucleotide sequence: TGTGCCAGCAGTGATGGCGGAAGAGGGCAGTTCTTC.

In this sample, this clone turned up a few times. The chain has TRBV29-1 and TRBJ1-2; D may be TRBD1 (5 bases). V was cut by 7 bases and J by 6 bases, with 18 bases left in between. This CDR3 has 13 amino acids. Germline assignment: CDR1 SQVTM and CDR2 ANQGSEA. The CDR3 DNA follows: TGCAGCGGTTTAGGAGGGGAGCTAAATGGCTACACCTTC. This gives the protein CSGLGGELNGYTF.